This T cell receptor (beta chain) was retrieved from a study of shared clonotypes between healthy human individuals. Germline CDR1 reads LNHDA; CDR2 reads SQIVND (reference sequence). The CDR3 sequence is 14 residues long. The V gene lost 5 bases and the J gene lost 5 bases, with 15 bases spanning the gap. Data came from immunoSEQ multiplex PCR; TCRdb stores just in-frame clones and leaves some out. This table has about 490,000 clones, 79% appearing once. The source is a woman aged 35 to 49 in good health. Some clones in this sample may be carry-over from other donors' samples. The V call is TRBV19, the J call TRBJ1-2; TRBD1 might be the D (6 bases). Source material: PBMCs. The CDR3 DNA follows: TGTGCCAGTAGTGCTACAGGGTTTGAGTATGGCTACACCTTC. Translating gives CASSATGFEYGYTF.